This T cell receptor beta chain comes out of a study of blood T cells in healthy people across ages. This clonotype came up many times. A J-beta primer mix and a sample-barcoded 5' primer were used in a second PCR of roughly 7 to 12 cycles. TCRdb used MiXCR to reprocess the 5' RACE reads, holding one entry per CDR3 protein. The sample comprises approximately 900,000 distinct CDR3 sequences, roughly 29% of which are singletons, and approximately 10% rests with the top ten. This CDR3 spans 14 amino acids. Trimming stripped 2 bases from V and 2 bases from J, with 9 bases between. CDR1 and CDR2 from the germline V gene are KGHDR and SFDVKD. These data were also reused for a study on T cells of mothers and their children. That report adds: The people who donated were three healthy Caucasian mothers and their six children. The second PCR used the M1S primer, and this primer added sample barcodes and 2-4 random nucleotides.

This chain uses TRBV24-1 with TRBJ2-7; TRBD1 is a possible D gene (5 bases). Sequenced material: blood. This TCR was sampled from a woman between 35 and 50 years old in good health. This CDR3 reads CATSDSRAPYEQYF. The CDR3 region has the DNA TGTGCCACCAGTGATTCCAGGGCTCCCTACGAGCAGTACTTC.